Included here is one T cell receptor beta chain sequence, with context. What it binds is unknown. Donors were nominally healthy when sampled, though unrecorded immune exposures were likely. The sample comes from a study of cytomegalovirus exposure and HLA in healthy donors. With 8 bases clipped from V and 6 bases from J, the junction kept 10 bases outside the gene matches. This CDR3 region has 14 residues. Germline lookup yields CDR1 MNHNS and CDR2 SASEGT. The primer mix had 60 Vbeta and 13 Jbeta primers. Some clones are missing from TCRdb's copy, which holds only in-frame ones; the method was immunoSEQ multiplex PCR. The sample carries under 150,000 clones, more than 80% recorded once. The study's findings and limits: The listing of roughly 160 TCR beta chains classed them as cytomegalovirus-associated.

The rearrangement uses TRBV6-1 and TRBJ1-3; 7 bases agree with TRBD1. The sample was PBMCs. The sequence was collected from a woman aged 30 to 39 in good health and CMV-seropositive. In DNA form, the CDR3 reads TGTGCCAGCCAACAGGGGCCCGAGGCAAACACCATATATTTT. It codes for CASQQGPEANTIYF.